This TCR beta chain was profiled in a study of spatial heterogeneity in lung cancer. TCRdb recomputed calls from the 5' RACE reads with MiXCR, one row per CDR3 protein. The repertoire holds tens of thousands of distinct CDR3 sequences, with 7% to 9% as singletons. This CDR3 is 15 amino acids long. The germline CDR1 and CDR2 sequences are MNHEY and SMNVEV (reference sequence). V shed 6 bases and J shed 1 base, with 16 bases lying between them. The time point is: sample taken at primary tumor resection. In its sample, this clonotype was seen a few times. The sequencing used PBMCs, collected at surgery. The receptor's source is a male donor with early-stage non-small cell lung cancer. The chain uses TRBV27 and TRBJ2-7; the D gene is possibly TRBD2 (7 bases). The CDR3 spells CASSPRGGPSYEQYF. DNA of the CDR3: TGTGCCAGCAGCCCTAGGGGGGGACCGTCCTACGAGCAGTACTTC.